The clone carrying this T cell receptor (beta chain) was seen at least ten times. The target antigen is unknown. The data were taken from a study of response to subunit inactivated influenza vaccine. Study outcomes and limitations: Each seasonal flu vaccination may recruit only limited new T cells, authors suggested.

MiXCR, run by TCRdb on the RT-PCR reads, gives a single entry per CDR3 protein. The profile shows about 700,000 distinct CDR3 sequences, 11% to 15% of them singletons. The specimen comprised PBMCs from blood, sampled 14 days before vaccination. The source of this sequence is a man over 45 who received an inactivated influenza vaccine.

This chain's CDR3 is CASSTRTSGTSTDTQYF. The CDR3 nucleotides are TGTGCCAGCAGTACTCGGACTAGCGGGACTAGCACAGATACGCAGTATTTT. The rearrangement joins TRBV7-3 to TRBJ2-3; 12 positions agree with TRBD2. The CDR3 consists of 17 residues. The V and J ends lost 6 bases and 0 bases, in that order; junction bases with no gene match: 7. Germline-derived CDR1 and CDR2 are SGHTA and FQGTGA. The whole variable domain, filled in from reference TRBV7-3 and TRBJ2-3, reads GAGVSQTPSNKVTEKGKYVELRCDPISGHTALYWYRQSLGQGPEFLIYFQGTGAADDSGLPNDRFFAVRPEGSVSTLKIQRTERGDSAVYLCASSTRTSGTSTDTQYFGPGTRLTVL.